What follows are 23 T cell receptor beta chains derived from one specimen sequenced in a study of blood T cell repertoires in COVID-19. The data were produced by immunoSEQ multiplex PCR, yet TCRdb's version contains in-frame clones alone and is incomplete. This sample has about 220,000 clones, with under 90% found just once. Material for sequencing was peripheral blood. Receptors originate from a woman aged 80 or older with acute or convalescent COVID-19.

The chain carries TRBV6-2 or TRBV6-3 and TRBJ2-5, with 10 bases identical to TRBD2. CDR3 length: 14 amino acids. Trimming cost V 5 bases and J 5 bases; bases outside gene matches: 5. In germline, CDR1 is MNHEY, CDR2 SVGEGT. CDR3 sequence: CASSLTSGVETQYF. CDR3 DNA: TGTGCCAGCAGTCTAACTAGCGGGGTGGAGACCCAGTACTTC.

The chain uses TRBV5-1 and TRBJ1-4; 7 bases line up with TRBD1. Germline V gene lookup returns CDR1 SGHRS and CDR2 YFSETQ. The length of the CDR3 is 16 residues. Trimming removed 3 bases from V and 8 bases from J; junction bases left unmatched: 13. The CDR3 here is CASSSGAAQGEEKLFF. The CDR3 DNA reads TGCGCCAGCAGCTCCGGAGCGGCTCAGGGGGAAGAAAAACTGTTTTTT.

The chain links TRBV7-2 to TRBJ1-4; D remains unclear. Trimming stripped 1 base from V and 7 bases from J, with 13 bases between. Germline V gene data show CDR1 as SGHTA and CDR2 as FQGNSA. The CDR3 runs 15 residues. CDR3 sequence reads: CASSLVPGRSEKLFF. The CDR3 coding sequence is TGTGCCAGCAGCTTAGTTCCGGGGAGGAGTGAAAAACTGTTTTTT. Full variable domain (rest looked up from reference TRBV7-2 and TRBJ1-4): GAGVSQSPSNKVTEKGKDVELRCDPISGHTALYWYRQSLGQGLEFLIYFQGNSAPDKSGLPSDRFSAERTGGSVSTLTIQRTQQEDSAVYLCASSLVPGRSEKLFFGSGTQLSVL.

V usage is TRBV11-3 and J usage is TRBJ2-5; 10 nucleotides agree with TRBD2. The junction had 3 bases not matched to a gene; V was cut back by 1 base and J by 4 bases. The germline gives CDR1 SGHNT, CDR2 YENEEA. The CDR3 runs 15 residues. The CDR3 sequence: CASSLGVAGGETQYF. CDR3 nucleotide sequence: TGTGCCAGCAGCTTAGGGGTAGCGGGGGGAGAGACCCAGTACTTC.

V and J are TRBV5-1 and TRBJ2-1, with a weak D call TRBD2 (6 bases). The V end was cut by 4 bases, the J end by 3 bases, with 14 bases between. The CDR3 has 15 amino acids. Germline CDR1 reads SGHRS; CDR2 reads YFSETQ. CDR3 residues: CASSVDGGIYNEQFF. The DNA of the CDR3 is TGCGCCAGCAGCGTGGACGGGGGAATCTACAATGAGCAGTTCTTC.

The rearrangement uses TRBV10-3 and TRBJ2-1, with D perhaps matching TRBD2 (7 bases). V shed 5 bases and J shed 6 bases, with 17 bases lying between them. Germline CDR1 reads ENHRY; CDR2 reads SYGVKD. The CDR3 covers 15 residues. The CDR3 is CAISPAGASVNEQFF. The CDR3 DNA sequence: TGTGCCATCAGTCCCGCGGGGGCTAGCGTCAATGAGCAGTTCTTC.

This clone was recorded a few times. The V and J genes are TRBV6-6 and TRBJ1-5, with 7 bases fitting TRBD1. The CDR3 has 14 residues. With 6 bases clipped from V and 4 bases from J, the junction kept 6 bases outside the gene matches. CDR1 is MNHNY and CDR2 is SVGAGI in the germline V gene (reference sequence). This CDR3 reads CASSQTGRNQPQHF. DNA of the CDR3: TGTGCCAGCAGCCAGACAGGGAGGAATCAGCCCCAGCATTTT.

The chain carries TRBV4-1 and TRBJ2-3; TRBD2 agrees at 13 bases. The J segment lost 4 bases and the V segment lost 4 bases, leaving 8 bases of the junction unmatched. In germline, CDR1 is MGHRA, CDR2 YSYEKL. This CDR3 spans 17 amino acids. In DNA, the CDR3 is TGCGCCAGCAGCCTTGGACTAGCGGGGGACAACGCAGATACGCAGTATTTT. Protein sequence: CASSLGLAGDNADTQYF.

This clone was observed a few times. The chain recombines TRBV24-1 with TRBJ1-2, with TRBD1 as a possible D gene (6 bases). This CDR3 has 14 amino acids. Germline CDR1 KGHDR, CDR2 SFDVKD. V shed 2 bases and J shed 6 bases, with 12 bases lying between them. Here the CDR3 DNA reads TGTGCCACCAGTGATTCGGACAGAAGAGATGGCTACACCTTC. Protein sequence: CATSDSDRRDGYTF.

This chain joins TRBV27 and TRBJ2-2, with a weak D call TRBD1 (6 bases). This CDR3 has 18 residues. Germline V gene lookup returns CDR1 MNHEY and CDR2 SMNVEV (reference sequence). V was pared by 4 bases and J by 2 bases, with 20 bases between. The CDR3: CASSSPRRRGVNTGELFF. The CDR3 DNA is TGTGCCAGCAGTTCCCCTCGCCGCAGGGGAGTTAACACCGGGGAGCTGTTTTTT.

The V gene is TRBV5-4, the J gene TRBJ1-1; 12 bases are a match to TRBD1. Germline-derived CDR1 and CDR2 are SGHNT and YYREEE (reference sequence). The V segment lost 3 bases and the J segment 0 bases; nucleotides outside the gene matches: 9. CDR3 length: 18 amino acids. The chain's CDR3 is CASSSPGQGAFMNTEAFF. In DNA form, the CDR3 reads TGTGCCAGCAGCTCGCCGGGACAGGGGGCTTTCATGAACACTGAAGCTTTCTTT.

This chain uses TRBV2 with TRBJ2-7, with 8 bases matching TRBD1. Germline CDR1 is SNHLY and CDR2 is FYNNEI. V shed 10 bases, J shed 4 bases, and the junction held 3 bases outside the gene matches. The CDR3 length is 11 residues. The CDR3 spells CATTGGYEQYF. As DNA, the CDR3 is TGTGCCACCACAGGGGGATACGAGCAGTACTTC.

The V call is TRBV5-4, the J call TRBJ2-1; 11 bases map to TRBD2. Germline CDR1 reads SGHNT; CDR2 reads YYREEE (reference sequence). Trimming removed 3 bases from V and 5 bases from J; junction bases left unmatched: 7. This CDR3 is 16 amino acids long. The CDR3 DNA reads as TGTGCCAGCAGCTCCCTTCAGACTAGCGGGAACAATGAGCAGTTCTTC. This encodes CASSSLQTSGNNEQFF.

The chain has TRBV3-1 (or the pseudogene TRBV3-2) and TRBJ1-1; D remains ambiguous. V lost 3 bases to trimming and J lost 2 bases, with 4 bases between them. Germline loops: CDR1 LGHDT, CDR2 YNNKEL (reference sequence). The CDR3 has 12 residues. The CDR3 DNA sequence: TGTGCCAGCAGCCAGGGCAACACTGAAGCTTTCTTT. It encodes CASSQGNTEAFF.

V gene TRBV19 combines with J gene TRBJ1-4; TRBD1 is a possible D gene (6 bases). The CDR3 is made up of 15 amino acids. V was pared by 5 bases and J by 5 bases, with 15 bases between. Germline V lookup: CDR1 LNHDA, CDR2 SQIVND (reference sequence). CDR3 protein: CASSPFDRNNEKLFF. DNA for the CDR3: TGTGCCAGTAGTCCCTTCGACAGGAACAATGAAAAACTGTTTTTT. Based on the CDR3 plus reference TRBV19 and TRBJ1-4, the full variable domain is DGGITQSPKYLFRKEGQNVTLSCEQNLNHDAMYWYRQDPGQGLRLIYYSQIVNDFQKGDIAEGYSVSREKKESFPLTVTSAQKNPTAFYLCASSPFDRNNEKLFFGSGTQLSVL.

V and J are TRBV28 and TRBJ2-3; D perhaps matches TRBD1 (6 bases). There are 16 residues in the CDR3. Germline V gene lookup returns CDR1 MDHEN and CDR2 SYDVKM. V was clipped by 5 bases and J by 6 bases, with 21 bases between them. The CDR3 nucleotides are TGTGCCAGCAGTCTTGACAGGTCTCCCCGGTCGGATACGCAGTATTTT. Protein product: CASSLDRSPRSDTQYF.

The chain carries TRBV19 and TRBJ1-2; D may be TRBD1 (5 bases). In germline, CDR1 is LNHDA, CDR2 SQIVND (reference sequence). The CDR3 runs to 14 residues. With 3 bases removed from V and 7 bases from J, the gap between germline ends came to 15 bases. CDR3 in DNA: TGTGCCAGTAGTATGGGGCAGTTCAACAGTGGCTACACCTTC. Its protein product is CASSMGQFNSGYTF.

This clone is a singleton in its sample. V gene TRBV19 combines with J gene TRBJ2-6; D not certain. The CDR3 spans 18 residues. Trimming pared 6 bases from V and 0 bases from J, leaving 18 bases between. Germline CDR1 is LNHDA and CDR2 is SQIVND (reference sequence). The CDR3 sequence: CASRFILGPHSGANVLTF. The CDR3 nucleotides are TGTGCCAGTAGATTTATTTTGGGCCCGCACTCTGGGGCCAACGTCCTGACTTTC.

Ten or more counts support this clone. The rearrangement joins TRBV11-3 to TRBJ2-7; the match to TRBD1 covers 9 bases. The V gene end was trimmed by 5 bases and the J gene end by 5 bases; junction bases not matched to a gene: 10. Germline CDR1 and CDR2: SGHNT and YENEEA. The CDR3 totals 15 residues. The CDR3 coding sequence is TGTGCCAGCAGCGTAGTGGACAGGGGTATCGACGAGCAGTACTTC. Its protein product is CASSVVDRGIDEQYF.

V usage is TRBV10-3 and J usage is TRBJ1-2; D gene unclear. The CDR3 contains 15 residues. The germline CDR1 and CDR2 sequences are ENHRY and SYGVKD. Between the trimmed V and J ends, which lost 2 bases and 7 bases, there was a span of 17 bases. Here the CDR3 reads CAISEKLAGRPGYTF. DNA of the CDR3: TGTGCCATCAGTGAGAAGTTGGCAGGTCGACCTGGCTACACCTTC.

The V call is TRBV7-2, the J call TRBJ2-3, with a tentative D call TRBD2 (5 bases). Trimming shortened V by 2 bases and J by 8 bases, and 17 bases separated the two germline ends. CDR1 SGHTA and CDR2 FQGNSA come from the germline V gene. The CDR3 spans 15 residues. The CDR3 loop is CASSLFKLEGSTQYF. The CDR3 coding sequence is TGTGCCAGCAGCTTATTTAAGCTGGAAGGGAGTACGCAGTATTTT.

CDR3 region: CAISESIGGAGTGELFF. As DNA, the CDR3 is TGTGCCATCAGTGAGTCGATAGGAGGGGCAGGCACCGGGGAGCTGTTTTTT. The chain has TRBV10-3 and TRBJ2-2, with D perhaps TRBD2 (6 bases). The germline V gene encodes CDR1 ENHRY and CDR2 SYGVKD. This CDR3 comprises 17 residues. Trimming removed 0 bases from V and 4 bases from J, with 15 bases in between.

The gene calls are TRBV6-5 and TRBJ1-6; 9 positions match TRBD1. CDR3 length: 13 residues. V lost 5 bases and J lost 10; bases outside the gene matches: 3. Germline-derived CDR1 and CDR2 are MNHEY and SVGAGI. CDR3 amino acids: CASSRDRDSPLHF. CDR3 in DNA: TGTGCCAGCAGTCGGGACAGGGACTCACCCCTCCACTTT.